These 4 T cell receptor beta chains came from one sample sequenced in a study of T cells in Graves' hyperthyroidism and ophthalmopathy. RNA transcripts served as the template for amplifying TCR beta CDR3 regions. TCR CDR3 underwent first-round RT-PCR with the HTBI primer set. Each CDR3 protein is one row after TCRdb ran MiXCR on the multiplex PCR reads. The profile covers 300,000 or so distinct CDR3 sequences, with approximately 15% appearing a single time and roughly 53% taken by the ten largest. The material sequenced was blood. Source of these receptors: an older woman with Graves' ophthalmopathy.

This chain connects TRBV19 to TRBJ2-5; no clear D. Trimming stripped 2 bases from V and 2 bases from J, with 6 bases between. The germline V gene has CDR1 LNHDA and CDR2 SQIVND (reference sequence). CDR3 size: 13 residues. CDR3 region: CASSISTQETQYF. CDR3 coding DNA: TGTGCCAGTAGTATATCTACACAAGAGACCCAGTACTTC.

This clonotype occurred a few times. This chain connects TRBV6-2 or TRBV6-3 to TRBJ1-2; D is possibly TRBD1 (5 bases). CDR1 is MNHEY, CDR2 SVGEGT, per germline. The CDR3 length is 13 residues. V was pared by 6 bases and J by 8 bases, with 16 bases between. CDR3 sequence reads: CASSLTGPTGYTF. CDR3 DNA sequence: TGTGCCAGCAGCCTCACAGGTCCGACGGGCTACACCTTC.

The chain is built from TRBV19 and TRBJ2-7; 11 bases are a match to TRBD2. Trimming took 5 bases from V and 7 from J; bases not matched to a gene: 10. Germline V gene lookup returns CDR1 LNHDA and CDR2 SQIVND (reference sequence). This CDR3 has 15 residues. The CDR3: CASSAVAGGPWEQYF. CDR3 bases: TGTGCCAGTAGTGCGGTAGCGGGAGGGCCCTGGGAGCAGTACTTC.

For this clonotype: This clone may be a read error of a much larger clone one base away. The J gene is TRBJ2-3, the V gene TRBV5-1; D is unclear. This CDR3 region has 14 residues. The germline CDR1 and CDR2 sequences are SGHRS and YFSETQ. The CDR3 bases are TGTGCCAGCCGCTTGACCGCTAGCACAGATACGCAGTATTTT. As protein: CASRLTASTDTQYF.